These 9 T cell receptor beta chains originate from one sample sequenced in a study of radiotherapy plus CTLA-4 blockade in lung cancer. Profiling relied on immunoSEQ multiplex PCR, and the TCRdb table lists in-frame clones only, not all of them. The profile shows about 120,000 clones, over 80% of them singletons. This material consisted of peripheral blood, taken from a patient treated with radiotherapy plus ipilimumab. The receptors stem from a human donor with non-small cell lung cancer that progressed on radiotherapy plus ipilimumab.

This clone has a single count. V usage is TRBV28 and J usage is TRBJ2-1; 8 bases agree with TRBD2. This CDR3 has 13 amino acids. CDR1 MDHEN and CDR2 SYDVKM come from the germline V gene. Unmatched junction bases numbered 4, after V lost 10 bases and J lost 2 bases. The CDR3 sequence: CATRLATYNEQFF. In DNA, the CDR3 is TGTGCCACCCGACTAGCGACCTACAATGAGCAGTTCTTC. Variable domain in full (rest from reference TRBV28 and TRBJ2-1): DVKVTQSSRYLVKRTGEKVFLECVQDMDHENMFWYRQDPGLGLRLIYFSYDVKMKEKGDIPEGYSVSREKKERFSLILESASTNQTSMYLCATRLATYNEQFFGPGTRLTVL.

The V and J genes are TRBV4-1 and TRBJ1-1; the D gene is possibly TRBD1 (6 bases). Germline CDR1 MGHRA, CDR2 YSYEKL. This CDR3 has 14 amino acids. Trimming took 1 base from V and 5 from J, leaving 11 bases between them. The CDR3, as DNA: TGCGCCAGCAGCCAAGCGACGGGGGCGACTGAAGCTTTCTTT. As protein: CASSQATGATEAFF.

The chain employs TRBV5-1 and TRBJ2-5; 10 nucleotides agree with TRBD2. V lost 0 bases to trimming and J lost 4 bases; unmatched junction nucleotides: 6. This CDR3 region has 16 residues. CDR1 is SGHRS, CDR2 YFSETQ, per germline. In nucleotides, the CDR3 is TGCGCCAGCAGCTTGGCGGCTAGCGGGAGCCTAGAGACCCAGTACTTC. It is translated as CASSLAASGSLETQYF.

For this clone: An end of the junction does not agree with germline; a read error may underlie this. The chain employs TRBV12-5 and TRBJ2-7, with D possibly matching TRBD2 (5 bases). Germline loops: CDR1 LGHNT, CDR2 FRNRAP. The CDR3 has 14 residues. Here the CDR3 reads CASSFGERWYEQYF. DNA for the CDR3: TGTGCTAGTAGTTTTGGGGAGCGGTGGTACGAGCAGTACTTC.

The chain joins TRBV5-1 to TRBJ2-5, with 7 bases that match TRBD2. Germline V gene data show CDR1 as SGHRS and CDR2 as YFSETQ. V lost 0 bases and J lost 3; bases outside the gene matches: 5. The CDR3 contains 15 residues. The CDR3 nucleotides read TGCGCCAGCAGCTTGGCCTCCCTAGCGGAAGAGACCCAGTACTTC. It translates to CASSLASLAEETQYF. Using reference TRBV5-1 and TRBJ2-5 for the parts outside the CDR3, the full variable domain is KAGVTQTPRYLIKTRGQQVTLSCSPISGHRSVSWYQQTPGQGLQFLFEYFSETQRNKGNFPGRFSGRQFSNSRSEMNVSTLELGDSALYLCASSLASLAEETQYFGPGTRLLVL.

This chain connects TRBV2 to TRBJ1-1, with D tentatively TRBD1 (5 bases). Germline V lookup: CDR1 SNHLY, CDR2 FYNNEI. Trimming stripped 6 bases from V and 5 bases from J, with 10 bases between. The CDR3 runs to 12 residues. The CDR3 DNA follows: TGTGCCAGCAGGAGCGCAGGGACTGAAGCTTTCTTT. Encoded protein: CASRSAGTEAFF.

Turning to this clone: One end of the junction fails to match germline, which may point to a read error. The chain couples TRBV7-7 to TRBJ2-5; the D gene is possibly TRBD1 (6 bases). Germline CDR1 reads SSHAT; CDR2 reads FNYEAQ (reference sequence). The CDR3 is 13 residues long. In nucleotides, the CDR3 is TGTGCTAGCAGCCCCGGACAGTTCGAGACCCAGTACTTC. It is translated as CASSPGQFETQYF.

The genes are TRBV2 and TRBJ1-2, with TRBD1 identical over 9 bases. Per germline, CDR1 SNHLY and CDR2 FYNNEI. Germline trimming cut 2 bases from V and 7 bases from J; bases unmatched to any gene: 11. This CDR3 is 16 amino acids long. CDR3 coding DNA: TGTGCCAGCAGTGAAAGGGGGACAGGGTCGCAGGTTGGCTACACCTTC. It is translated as CASSERGTGSQVGYTF. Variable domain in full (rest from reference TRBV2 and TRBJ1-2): EPEVTQTPSHQVTQMGQEVILRCVPISNHLYFYWYRQILGQKVEFLVSFYNNEISEKSEIFDDQFSVERPDGSNFTLKIRSTKLEDSAMYFCASSERGTGSQVGYTFGSGTRLTVV.

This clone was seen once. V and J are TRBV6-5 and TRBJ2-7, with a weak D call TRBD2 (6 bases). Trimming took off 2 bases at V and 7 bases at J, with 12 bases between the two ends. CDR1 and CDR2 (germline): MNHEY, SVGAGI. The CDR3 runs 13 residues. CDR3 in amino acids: CASSYRDSAEQYF. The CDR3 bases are TGTGCCAGCAGTTACCGGGACTCCGCAGAGCAGTACTTC.